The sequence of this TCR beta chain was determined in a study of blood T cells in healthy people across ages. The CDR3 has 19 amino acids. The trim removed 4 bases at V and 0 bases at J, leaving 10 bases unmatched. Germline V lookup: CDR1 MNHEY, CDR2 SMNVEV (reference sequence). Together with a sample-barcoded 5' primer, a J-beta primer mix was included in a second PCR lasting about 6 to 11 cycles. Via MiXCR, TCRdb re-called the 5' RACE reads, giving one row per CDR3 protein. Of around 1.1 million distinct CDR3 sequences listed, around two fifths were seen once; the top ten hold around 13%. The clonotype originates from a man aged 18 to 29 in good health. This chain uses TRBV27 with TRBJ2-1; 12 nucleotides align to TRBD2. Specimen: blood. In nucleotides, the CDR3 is TGTGCCAGCAGTTCACGGACTAGCGGGGCCCCCGCCTCCTACAATGAGCAGTTCTTC. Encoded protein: CASSSRTSGAPASYNEQFF.